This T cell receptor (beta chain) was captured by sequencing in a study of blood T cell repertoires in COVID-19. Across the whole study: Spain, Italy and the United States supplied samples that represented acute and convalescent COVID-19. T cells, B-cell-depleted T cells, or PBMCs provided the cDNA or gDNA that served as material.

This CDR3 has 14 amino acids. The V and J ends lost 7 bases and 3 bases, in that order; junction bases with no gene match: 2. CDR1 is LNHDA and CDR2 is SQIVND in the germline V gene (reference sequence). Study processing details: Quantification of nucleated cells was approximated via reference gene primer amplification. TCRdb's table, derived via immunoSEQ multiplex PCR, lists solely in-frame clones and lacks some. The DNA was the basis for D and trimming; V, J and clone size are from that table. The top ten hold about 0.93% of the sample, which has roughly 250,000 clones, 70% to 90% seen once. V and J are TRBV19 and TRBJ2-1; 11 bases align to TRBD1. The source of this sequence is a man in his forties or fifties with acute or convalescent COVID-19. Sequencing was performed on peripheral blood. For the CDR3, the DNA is TGTGCCAGTACCGGGACAGGGGGCTACAATGAGCAGTTCTTC. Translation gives CASTGTGGYNEQFF.